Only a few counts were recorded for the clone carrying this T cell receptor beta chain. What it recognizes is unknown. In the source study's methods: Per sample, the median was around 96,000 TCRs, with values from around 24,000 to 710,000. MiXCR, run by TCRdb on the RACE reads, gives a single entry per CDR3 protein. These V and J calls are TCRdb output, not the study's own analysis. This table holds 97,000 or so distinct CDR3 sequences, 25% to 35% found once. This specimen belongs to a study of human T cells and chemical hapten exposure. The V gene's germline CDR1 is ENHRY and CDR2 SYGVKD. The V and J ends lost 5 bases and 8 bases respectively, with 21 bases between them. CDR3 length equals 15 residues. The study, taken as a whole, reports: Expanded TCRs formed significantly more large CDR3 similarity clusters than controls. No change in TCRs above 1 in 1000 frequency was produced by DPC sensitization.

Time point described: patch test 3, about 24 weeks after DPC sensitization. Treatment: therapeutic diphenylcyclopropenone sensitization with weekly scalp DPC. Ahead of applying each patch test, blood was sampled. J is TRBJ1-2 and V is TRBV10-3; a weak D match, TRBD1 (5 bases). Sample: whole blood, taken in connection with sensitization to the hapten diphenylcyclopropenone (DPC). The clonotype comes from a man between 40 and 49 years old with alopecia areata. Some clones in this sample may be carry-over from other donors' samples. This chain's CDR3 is CAISPAGGSLGGYTF. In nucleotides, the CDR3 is TGTGCCATCAGTCCAGCGGGGGGAAGCCTCGGGGGCTACACCTTC.